Presented here are 12 T cell receptor beta chains from one specimen sequenced in a study of blood T cell repertoires in COVID-19. Here immunoSEQ multiplex PCR was the method, and the copy in TCRdb shows in-frame clones only, minus some. This table has about 280,000 clones, roughly 89% appearing once. The specimen was peripheral blood. The receptors shown here come from a woman between 25 and 40 years old with COVID-19, enrolled during active disease.

This sequence joins TRBV11-1 and TRBJ1-2; no clear D gene. Between the trimmed V and J ends, which lost 5 bases and 8 bases, there was a span of 18 bases. The CDR3 sequence is 14 residues long. The germline V gene encodes CDR1 SGHAT and CDR2 FQDESV (reference sequence). The CDR3 DNA follows: TGTGCCAGCAGCCCCAGGACTGTCTTTCGAGGCTACACCTTC. Its protein is CASSPRTVFRGYTF.

The chain is built from TRBV28 and TRBJ1-6, with a weak D call TRBD1 (6 bases). Trimming stripped 3 bases from V and 4 bases from J, with 13 bases between. Germline V gene data show CDR1 as MDHEN and CDR2 as SYDVKM. This CDR3 spans 16 amino acids. In DNA form, the CDR3 reads TGTGCCAGCAGTTTGGGGACATTCCTGTATAATTCACCCCTCCACTTT. Encoded protein: CASSLGTFLYNSPLHF.

V and J are TRBV18 and TRBJ1-4; D might be TRBD1 (5 bases). V dropped 0 bases and J dropped 8 bases, with 13 bases sitting between them. The CDR3 has 15 residues. Germline loops: CDR1 KGHSH, CDR2 LQKENI. CDR3 coding DNA: TGTGCCAGCTCACCACCGGGGGGACCCGGGGAAAAACTGTTTTTT. Residues: CASSPPGGPGEKLFF.

The chain carries TRBV7-5 and TRBJ2-1; whether TRBD2, the table's D call, matches the DNA was not checked. TRBV7-5 is designated a pseudogene. The CDR3 is made up of 17 amino acids. CDR3 loop: CVRSPRYSGLPYNEQFF. CDR3 nucleotides: TGTGTCAGAAGCCCGCGGTATAGCGGTCTTCCCTACAATGAGCAGTTCTTC.

The chain uses TRBV6-6 and TRBJ2-1, with D possibly TRBD1 on 6 matching bases. The germline gives CDR1 MNHNY, CDR2 SVGAGI (reference sequence). The CDR3 is 12 residues long. V lost 7 bases to trimming and J lost 4 bases, with 8 bases between them. The DNA for the CDR3 is TGTGCCAGCAAGACAGGATACAATGAGCAGTTCTTC. Residues: CASKTGYNEQFF.

This sequence joins TRBV6-5 and TRBJ2-1; weak D call: TRBD1 (6 bases). V dropped 5 bases and J dropped 6 bases, with 14 bases sitting between them. Germline CDR1 MNHEY, CDR2 SVGAGI. The CDR3 runs 14 residues. CDR3 amino acids: CASSQTYRVNEQFF. The DNA of the CDR3 is TGTGCCAGCAGTCAAACTTACAGGGTCAATGAGCAGTTCTTC.

The chain recombines TRBV12-3 or TRBV12-4 with TRBJ1-2, with a tentative D call TRBD1 (5 bases). CDR3 length: 13 amino acids. Trimming took off 6 bases at V and 6 bases at J, with 14 bases between the two ends. The CDR3 DNA reads as TGTGCCAGCAGGGGATGGGGCTCGGATGGCTACACCTTC. It codes for CASRGWGSDGYTF.

The rearrangement joins TRBV4-2 to TRBJ2-3, with 9 bases that match TRBD1. The CDR3 is made up of 18 amino acids. Germline V lookup: CDR1 LGHNA, CDR2 YNFKEQ. With 2 bases clipped from V and 6 bases from J, the junction kept 15 bases outside the gene matches. This CDR3 is CASSQSLSGTGTSDTQYF. DNA of the CDR3: TGTGCCAGCAGCCAATCCCTGTCTGGGACAGGGACTTCGGATACGCAGTATTTT.

This chain links TRBV10-2 with TRBJ2-1; D may be TRBD1 (6 bases). V was clipped by 7 bases and J by 7 bases, with 14 bases between them. Germline loops: CDR1 WSHSY, CDR2 SAAADI. The CDR3 sequence is 13 residues long. As DNA, the CDR3 is TGCGCCAGCAATAGGGCAGGGGATAATGAGCAGTTCTTC. Its protein is CASNRAGDNEQFF.

This clone appeared a few times. The CDR3 DNA sequence: TGTGCCAGCAGTTCCCCAGCGGGGAACACAGATACGCAGTATTTT. This codes for CASSSPAGNTDTQYF. V is TRBV6-2 or TRBV6-3 and J is TRBJ2-3, with 7 bases aligning to TRBD2. There are 15 residues in the CDR3. CDR1 is MNHEY, CDR2 SVGEGT, per germline. After removal of 4 bases from V and 2 bases from J, the junction contained 6 bases not matched to a gene.

The sample holds a few counts of this clone. The chain uses TRBV21-1 and TRBJ2-7; the table calls TRBD2, which could not be checked here. TRBV21-1 is a recognized pseudogene. This CDR3 is built from 15 residues. CDR3 sequence reads: CASSQRTGTRNEQYF. DNA for the CDR3: TGTGCCAGCAGCCAAAGGACTGGGACTAGGAACGAGCAGTACTTC.

The V call is TRBV4-2, the J call TRBJ2-3; D is perhaps TRBD2 (5 bases). This CDR3 contains 14 residues. CDR1 and CDR2 from the germline V gene are LGHNA and YNFKEQ. The V end was cut by 1 base, the J end by 2 bases, with 7 bases between. CDR3 nucleotide sequence: TGTGCCAGCAGCCAAGGGACTTTCACAGATACGCAGTATTTT. The encoded protein is CASSQGTFTDTQYF.